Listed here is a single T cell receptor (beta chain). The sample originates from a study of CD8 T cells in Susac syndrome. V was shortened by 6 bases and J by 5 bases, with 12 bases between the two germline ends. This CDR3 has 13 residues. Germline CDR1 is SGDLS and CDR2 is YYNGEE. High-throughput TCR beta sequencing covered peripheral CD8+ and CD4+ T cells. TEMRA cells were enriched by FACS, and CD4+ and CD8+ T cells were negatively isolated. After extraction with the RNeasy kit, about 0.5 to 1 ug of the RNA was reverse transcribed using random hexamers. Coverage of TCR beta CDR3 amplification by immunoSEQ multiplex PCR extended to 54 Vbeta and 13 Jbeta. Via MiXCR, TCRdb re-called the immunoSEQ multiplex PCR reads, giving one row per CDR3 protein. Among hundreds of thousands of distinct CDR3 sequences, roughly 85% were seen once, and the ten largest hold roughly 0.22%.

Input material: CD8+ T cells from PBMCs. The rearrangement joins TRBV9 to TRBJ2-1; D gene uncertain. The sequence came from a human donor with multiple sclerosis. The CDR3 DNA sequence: TGTGCCAGCAAGAACGGAGCGAACAATGAGCAGTTCTTC. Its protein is CASKNGANNEQFF.